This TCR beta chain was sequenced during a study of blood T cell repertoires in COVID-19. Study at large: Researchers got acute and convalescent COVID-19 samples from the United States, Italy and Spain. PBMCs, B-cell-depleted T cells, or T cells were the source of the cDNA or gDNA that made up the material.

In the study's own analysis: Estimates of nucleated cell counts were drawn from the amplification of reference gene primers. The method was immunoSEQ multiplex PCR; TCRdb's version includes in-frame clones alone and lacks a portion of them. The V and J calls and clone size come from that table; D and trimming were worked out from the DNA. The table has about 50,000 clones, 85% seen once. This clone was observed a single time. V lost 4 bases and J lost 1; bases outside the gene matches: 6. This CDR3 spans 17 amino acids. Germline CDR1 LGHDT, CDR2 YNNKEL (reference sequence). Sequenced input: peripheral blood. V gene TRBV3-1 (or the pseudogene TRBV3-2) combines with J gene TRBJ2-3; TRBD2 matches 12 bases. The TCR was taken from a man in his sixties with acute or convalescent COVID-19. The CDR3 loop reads CASSLRLAGDRTDTQYF. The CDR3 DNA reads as TGTGCCAGCAGCCTCCGACTAGCGGGGGATCGCACAGATACGCAGTATTTT.